One and the same sample provided the 24 T cell receptor beta chains below, sequenced in a study of blood T cell repertoires in COVID-19. This table comes from immunoSEQ multiplex PCR, and its TCRdb copy is limited to in-frame clones, with some not included. The sample has under 450,000 clones, over 75% seen once; the top ten hold roughly 1.4%. The sequenced material came from peripheral blood. These receptors came from a woman aged 40 to 50 with COVID-19, enrolled during active disease.

This clone has just one count. The J gene is TRBJ1-6, the V gene TRBV30, with TRBD1 matching 11 bases. Trimming at V came to 3 bases and at J to 3 bases, leaving 13 bases not matched to a gene. This CDR3 spans 19 amino acids. CDR1 and CDR2 (germline): GTSNPN, SVGIG (reference sequence). CDR3 in amino acids: CAWSPFGTGGVFYNSPLHF. Here the CDR3 DNA reads TGTGCCTGGAGCCCCTTTGGGACAGGGGGGGTTTTCTATAATTCACCCCTCCACTTT.

This chain uses TRBV6-6 with TRBJ1-3, with TRBD1 matching 8 bases. V was pared by 2 bases and J by 4 bases, with 4 bases of the junction left unmatched. CDR1 and CDR2 (germline): MNHNY, SVGAGI (reference sequence). The CDR3 has 15 residues. DNA for the CDR3: TGTGCCAGCAGTTACGGACAGGGTGCCGGAAACACCATATATTTT. Amino acids: CASSYGQGAGNTIYF.

This chain connects TRBV6-5 to TRBJ2-7; 8 positions agree with TRBD2. The V segment lost 4 bases and the J segment 3 bases; nucleotides outside the gene matches: 5. CDR3 length: 14 amino acids. The germline gives CDR1 MNHEY, CDR2 SVGAGI. Here the CDR3 reads CASSLTSVVYEQYF. CDR3 nucleotide sequence: TGTGCCAGCAGTTTGACTAGCGTCGTCTACGAGCAGTACTTC.

The chain is built from TRBV2 and TRBJ1-5, with D tentatively TRBD1 (6 bases). There are 13 residues in the CDR3. Germline V gene lookup returns CDR1 SNHLY and CDR2 FYNNEI. Trimming left V 8 bases short and J 4 bases short, with 12 bases between. In DNA, the CDR3 is TGTGCCAGCGGACAGATCATTAATCAGCCCCAGCATTTT. Amino acid sequence: CASGQIINQPQHF.

This clone was seen only once. The chain links TRBV2 to TRBJ2-1; possible D gene TRBD2, 5 bases. V was clipped by 11 bases and J by 6 bases, with 20 bases between them. Germline CDR1 SNHLY, CDR2 FYNNEI. The CDR3 length is 14 residues. For the CDR3, the DNA is TGTGCCTTCCCGGTCGGGGAGTGGGGCAATGAGCAGTTCTTC. Translated, it gives CAFPVGEWGNEQFF.

This clone was observed a handful of times. As DNA, the CDR3 is TGTGCCAGTAGTATCCCCCGGGACAGGACTAGCAATCAGCCCCAGCATTTT. This translates into CASSIPRDRTSNQPQHF. The rearrangement uses TRBV19 and TRBJ1-5; 8 nucleotides agree with TRBD1. This CDR3 comprises 17 residues. Trimming cost V 3 bases and J 0 bases; bases outside gene matches: 7. CDR1 LNHDA and CDR2 SQIVND come from the germline V gene (reference sequence).

The V call is TRBV25-1, the J call TRBJ1-4, with 7 bases matching TRBD1. CDR1 is MGHDK and CDR2 is SYGVNS in the germline V gene. The CDR3 covers 15 residues. The V and J ends lost 3 bases and 8 bases, in that order; junction bases with no gene match: 9. Here the CDR3 reads CASSEPTGRLEKLFF. The CDR3 coding sequence is TGTGCCAGCAGTGAGCCGACAGGGCGTCTCGAAAAACTGTTTTTT.

The J gene is TRBJ1-6, the V gene TRBV19; D possibly corresponds to TRBD1 (6 bases). V was cut by 7 bases and J by 3 bases, with 13 bases left in between. The germline V gene has CDR1 LNHDA and CDR2 SQIVND (reference sequence). The CDR3 runs to 15 residues. The CDR3 nucleotides read TGTGCCAGTAAAGGGGGTGCGATCTATAATTCACCCCTCCACTTT. It codes for CASKGGAIYNSPLHF. Together with reference TRBV19 and TRBJ1-6, the CDR3 gives the full variable domain: DGGITQSPKYLFRKEGQNVTLSCEQNLNHDAMYWYRQDPGQGLRLIYYSQIVNDFQKGDIAEGYSVSREKKESFPLTVTSAQKNPTAFYLCASKGGAIYNSPLHFGNGTRLTVT.

This clone appeared once. The genes are TRBV29-1 and TRBJ2-7; the match to TRBD2 covers 8 bases. Trimming removed 4 bases from V and 2 bases from J; junction bases left unmatched: 10. The CDR3 covers 15 residues. Germline V gene data show CDR1 as SQVTM and CDR2 as ANQGSEA. The CDR3: CSVGPPPGGTYEQYF. In DNA form, the CDR3 reads TGCAGCGTTGGACCGCCCCCGGGGGGGACCTACGAGCAGTACTTC.

CDR3 DNA sequence: TGTGCCTGGGGGGCGAGACAGGGGCGGAACACTGAAGCTTTCTTT. This sequence encodes CAWGARQGRNTEAFF. V gene TRBV30 combines with J gene TRBJ1-1, with 8 bases identical to TRBD1. V was clipped by 5 bases and J by 1 base; unmatched bases: 9. The CDR3 loop spans 15 amino acids. Germline-derived CDR1 and CDR2 are GTSNPN and SVGIG (reference sequence).

The rearrangement links TRBV13 to TRBJ2-7, with 8 bases matching TRBD2. Germline values: CDR1 PRHDT, CDR2 FYEKMQ (reference sequence). This CDR3 comprises 14 residues. V was pared by 0 bases and J by 4 bases, with 2 bases of the junction left unmatched. CDR3 sequence reads: CASSLGAGVYEQYF. The CDR3 nucleotides read TGTGCCAGCAGCTTAGGAGCGGGAGTGTACGAGCAGTACTTC.

The chain links TRBV2 to TRBJ1-2; the D is unclear. The CDR3 runs to 14 residues. Trimming stripped 0 bases from V and 8 bases from J, with 13 bases between. CDR1 is SNHLY, CDR2 FYNNEI, per germline. CDR3 region: CASSEAVAQQGYTF. DNA of the CDR3: TGTGCCAGCAGTGAAGCGGTGGCACAACAGGGCTACACCTTC.

This chain links TRBV23-1 with TRBJ2-1; TRBD2 might be the D (5 bases). TRBV23-1 is filed as an ORF, its function uncertain. Trimming took off 3 bases at V and 3 bases at J, with 12 bases between the two ends. The CDR3 spans 15 residues. The DNA of the CDR3 is TGCGCCAGCAGTCAGGTGACTACCCTCTACAATGAGCAGTTCTTC. This codes for CASSQVTTLYNEQFF.

The rearrangement links TRBV7-3 to TRBJ2-2, with 11 bases aligning to TRBD1. Germline V gives CDR1 SGHTA, CDR2 FQGTGA. The CDR3 covers 14 residues. The J segment lost 7 bases and the V segment lost 7 bases, leaving 5 bases of the junction unmatched. This CDR3 is CASMRTGGYGELFF. For the CDR3, the DNA is TGTGCCAGCATGAGGACAGGGGGCTACGGGGAGCTGTTTTTT.

This rearrangement joins TRBV12-1 to TRBJ1-4; the D call in the table, TRBD1, was not verified against the DNA. TRBV12-1 constitutes a pseudogene. This CDR3 is 14 amino acids long. CDR3 residues: CPDLSGTGVEKLFF. CDR3 coding DNA: TGTCCTGACCTCTCCGGGACAGGGGTTGAAAAACTGTTTTTT.

V is TRBV11-2 and J is TRBJ2-1; the match to TRBD1 covers 9 bases. V dropped 3 bases and J dropped 4; count of bases not matched to a gene: 4. The CDR3 covers 15 residues. Germline loops: CDR1 SGHAT, CDR2 FQNNGV. This CDR3 is CASSFTGGAYNEQFF. DNA for the CDR3: TGTGCCAGCAGCTTTACAGGGGGCGCATACAATGAGCAGTTCTTC.

The chain joins TRBV7-2 to TRBJ2-1; 10 nucleotides agree with TRBD1. Germline V lookup: CDR1 SGHTA, CDR2 FQGNSA. The CDR3 is made up of 16 amino acids. The ends lost 8 bases at V and 8 bases at J; junction bases unmatched: 15. In DNA form, the CDR3 reads TGTGCCAGCCCTCAAGGGGATCCGGGACAGGGGTATGAGCAGTTCTTC. It encodes CASPQGDPGQGYEQFF.

The chain carries TRBV7-9 and TRBJ2-2; the D gene is possibly TRBD1 (5 bases). V was clipped by 5 bases and J by 7 bases, with 8 bases between them. CDR1 SEHNR and CDR2 FQNEAQ come from the germline V gene (reference sequence). This CDR3 region has 12 residues. CDR3 sequence: CASSLRVGELFF. The CDR3 coding sequence is TGTGCCAGCAGCCTCAGGGTCGGGGAGCTGTTTTTT.

This clone was detected only a few times. J is TRBJ1-5 and V is TRBV11-2; D uncertain. Trimming took 5 bases from V and 4 from J, leaving 15 bases between them. The V gene's germline CDR1 is SGHAT and CDR2 FQNNGV. The CDR3 consists of 15 residues. The CDR3 DNA is TGTGCCAGCAGCCGAGGACTTTCACGGAATCAGCCCCAGCATTTT. It is translated as CASSRGLSRNQPQHF.

V and J are TRBV7-2 and TRBJ2-3, with TRBD1 matching over 8 bases. Trimming cost V 5 bases and J 1 base; bases outside gene matches: 5. This CDR3 spans 15 amino acids. Germline CDR1 reads SGHTA; CDR2 reads FQGNSA. The CDR3 DNA reads as TGTGCCAGCAGCCGCTCGGGACAGGGCACAGATACGCAGTATTTT. Encoded protein: CASSRSGQGTDTQYF.

Here the CDR3 DNA reads TGTGCCAGCAACGCGCGGGGCTCCTATAATTCACCCCTCCACTTT. The encoded protein is CASNARGSYNSPLHF. The chain carries TRBV28 and TRBJ1-6, with D unclear. The CDR3 consists of 15 residues. Trimming pared 7 bases from V and 0 bases from J, leaving 10 bases between. Germline CDR1 is MDHEN and CDR2 is SYDVKM.

This rearrangement joins TRBV11-2 to TRBJ1-1, with D unresolved. Germline CDR1 SGHAT, CDR2 FQNNGV. V dropped 0 bases and J dropped 0 bases, with 5 bases sitting between them. The CDR3 extends over 14 amino acids. The CDR3 region is CASSLDKMNTEAFF. In DNA form, the CDR3 reads TGTGCCAGCAGCTTAGATAAAATGAACACTGAAGCTTTCTTT.

The rearrangement links TRBV5-5 to TRBJ1-2; D is ambiguous. This CDR3 region has 13 residues. Trimming took off 2 bases at V and 3 bases at J, with 8 bases between the two ends. The germline CDR1 and CDR2 sequences are SGHKS and YYEKEE (reference sequence). The CDR3, as DNA: TGTGCCAGCAGCTTCCGGGGAGACTATGGCTACACCTTC. Translating it yields CASSFRGDYGYTF.

About this clone: Other nucleotide sequences from this sample produce the same CDR3. The chain links TRBV7-9 to TRBJ2-7; 7 nucleotides align to TRBD1. J was trimmed by 2 bases and V by 5 bases; bases with no gene match: 6. The CDR3 runs 14 residues. Germline CDR1 and CDR2: SEHNR and FQNEAQ (reference sequence). CDR3 in amino acids: CASSPRTGTYEQYF. In nucleotides, the CDR3 is TGTGCCAGCAGCCCCCGGACAGGAACCTACGAGCAGTACTTC.